This T cell receptor beta chain was captured in a study of blood T cell repertoires in COVID-19. The wider study: Whether acute or convalescent, the COVID-19 samples came from the United States, Italy and Spain. In each case, the material was cDNA or gDNA derived from T cells, B-cell-depleted T cells, or PBMCs.

In the original analysis: Cell counts per sample came from amplifying reference gene primers. The data were produced by immunoSEQ multiplex PCR, yet TCRdb's version contains in-frame clones alone and is incomplete. V and J calls and clone size follow that table, whereas D and trimming were derived from the DNA. The sample lists 35,000 to 55,000 clones; almost 90% were seen once. This CDR3 is 13 amino acids long. Unmatched junction bases numbered 2, after V lost 4 bases and J lost 1 base. Germline V lookup: CDR1 SGHDT, CDR2 YYEEEE. This rearrangement joins TRBV5-6 to TRBJ2-7; 7 bases are shared with TRBD1. The clonotype was recovered from a man aged 45-60 years with active COVID-19. Sequenced: peripheral blood. This CDR3 reads CASSPGQSYEQYF. The CDR3 DNA is TGTGCCAGCAGCCCGGGACAGTCCTACGAGCAGTACTTC.